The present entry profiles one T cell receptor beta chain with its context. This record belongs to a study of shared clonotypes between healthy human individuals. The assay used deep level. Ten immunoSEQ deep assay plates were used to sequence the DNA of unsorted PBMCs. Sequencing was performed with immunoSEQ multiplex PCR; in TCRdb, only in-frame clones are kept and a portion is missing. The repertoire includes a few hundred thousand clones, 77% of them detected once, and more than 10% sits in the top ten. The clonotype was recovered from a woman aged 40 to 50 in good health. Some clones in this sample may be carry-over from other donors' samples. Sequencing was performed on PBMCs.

The CDR3 here is CASRFSGPQGQPQHF. The CDR3 bases are TGTGCCAGTAGGTTTTCGGGACCTCAAGGTCAGCCCCAGCATTTT. V and J are TRBV19 and TRBJ1-5, with D maybe TRBD1 (5 bases). Trimming pared 6 bases from V and 6 bases from J, leaving 18 bases between. This CDR3 is built from 15 residues. Germline CDR1 and CDR2: LNHDA and SQIVND (reference sequence).